This T cell receptor beta chain was recorded in a study of radiotherapy plus CTLA-4 blockade in lung cancer. Whole-study results and caveats: TCR clones from tumors expanded in blood after radiotherapy plus ipilimumab.

For this clone: Antigen: not known.

Some clones are missing from TCRdb's copy, which holds only in-frame ones; the method was immunoSEQ multiplex PCR. Seen here are 70,000 to 90,000 clones, roughly 78% observed once, and the top ten hold 7% to 8.5%. After removal of 6 bases from V and 9 bases from J, the junction contained 3 bases not matched to a gene. The CDR3 totals 14 residues. The germline gives CDR1 SNHLY, CDR2 FYNNEI. This sequence originates from a human donor with non-small cell lung cancer who had a complete response to radiotherapy plus ipilimumab. The sample in question was peripheral blood, obtained from a patient treated with radiotherapy plus ipilimumab. V is TRBV2 and J is TRBJ2-1, with 15 positions matching TRBD2. CDR3 in amino acids: CASRGLAGGGEQFF. CDR3 coding DNA: TGTGCCAGCAGGGGACTAGCGGGAGGCGGTGAGCAGTTCTTC.